This TCR beta chain was obtained from a study of T-cell reconstitution after alpha-beta-depleted transplantation in children. V dropped 2 bases and J dropped 3; count of bases not matched to a gene: 3. Per the germline V gene, CDR1 is MNHEY and CDR2 is SVGAGI. The CDR3 sequence is 14 residues long. This clonotype was observed at least ten times. Library preparation (for TCRbeta) was performed with unique molecular identifiers. TCRdb re-called the PCR reads with MiXCR, one entry per CDR3 protein. The table includes over 150,000 distinct CDR3 sequences, about 14% detected once. The specimen comprised PBMCs from the stem cell graft donor, sampled from the stem cell graft. This receptor was taken from a human donor who donated a stem cell graft to a child with acute lymphoblastic leukemia. The chain employs TRBV6-5 and TRBJ2-5, with 7 bases identical to TRBD2. In nucleotides, the CDR3 is TGTGCCAGCAGTTACGGTGCGGGGGAAGAGACCCAGTACTTC. Protein product: CASSYGAGEETQYF.